This TCR beta chain was observed in a study of T cell changes during pregnancy in multiple sclerosis (dated by TCRdb to about 2019). Background for the entire study: In women with multiple sclerosis, the researchers looked at how the T cell repertoire shifted as pregnancy progressed.

The CDR3 goes from the cysteine to the phenylalanine over 12 residues. Only the CDR3 portion is preserved as DNA: 36 bases, with reading frame beginning at the first base. Relative to germline, V is 3 bases shorter and J is 5 bases shorter, with 8 bases between their ends. From a lookup of the germline V gene, CDR1 and CDR2 are KGHSH and LQKENI. The method behind the library was the immunoSEQ multiplex PCR assay. The table was pulled from immuneACCESS by TCRdb, which kept in-frame rearrangements only. Such tables lose some clones; where checked, under half of the loss comes from unresolved V genes, and the rest has no known cause. For this sample the table gives some 45,000 clones, of which 87% were detected only once. 0.75% to 1% of the sample rests with the top ten. On this clone itself: Its antigen is unknown. It has no much larger one-base neighbor in the sample; base qualities were not kept.

The TCR was taken from a female donor with multiple sclerosis, enrolled in a pregnancy study. The sequence joins TRBV18 to TRBJ2-7; no D gene is confidently identified. The starting material was CD4+ T cells from peripheral blood mononuclear cells, obtained after pregnancy. The CDR3 protein: CASSPSSDEQYF. In nucleotide form, the sequence is TGTGCCAGCTCACCTAGTTCGGACGAGCAGTACTTC.